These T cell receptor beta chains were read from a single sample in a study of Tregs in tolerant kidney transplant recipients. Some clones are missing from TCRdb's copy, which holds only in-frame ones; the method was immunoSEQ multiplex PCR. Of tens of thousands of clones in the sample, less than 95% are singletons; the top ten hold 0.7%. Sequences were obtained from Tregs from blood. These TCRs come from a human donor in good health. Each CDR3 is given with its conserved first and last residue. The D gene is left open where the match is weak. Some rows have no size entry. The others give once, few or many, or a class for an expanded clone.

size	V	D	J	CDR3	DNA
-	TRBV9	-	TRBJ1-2	CASSPRGGANYGYTF	TGTGCCAGCAGCCCCCGGGGAGGAGCTAACTATGGCTACACCTTC
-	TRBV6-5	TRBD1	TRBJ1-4	CASSPGQGYEKLFF	TGTGCCAGCAGTCCAGGACAGGGATATGAAAAACTGTTTTTT
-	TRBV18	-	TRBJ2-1	CASSPRQRSSYNEQFF	TGTGCCAGCTCACCAAGACAGAGGAGCTCCTACAATGAGCAGTTCTTC
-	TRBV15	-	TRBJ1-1	CATSRDSGRAFF	TGTGCCACCAGCAGAGATTCGGGACGGGCTTTCTTT
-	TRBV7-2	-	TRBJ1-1	CASRPKTGDTEAFF	TGTGCCAGCCGACCTAAGACAGGAGATACTGAAGCTTTCTTT
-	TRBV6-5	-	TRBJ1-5	CASSLRQPTNQPQHF	TGTGCCAGCAGTCTCCGACAGCCAACCAATCAGCCCCAGCATTTT
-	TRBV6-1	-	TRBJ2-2	CASSESGGWAGELFF	TGTGCCAGCAGTGAGTCTGGGGGTTGGGCCGGGGAGCTGTTTTTT
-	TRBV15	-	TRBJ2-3	CATSQQGGDTQYF	TGTGCCACCAGTCAACAGGGTGGGGATACGCAGTATTTT
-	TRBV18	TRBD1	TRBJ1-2	CASSPRTGGDYGYTF	TGTGCCAGCTCACCACGGACAGGGGGGGACTATGGCTACACCTTC
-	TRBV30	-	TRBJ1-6	CAWSIRAYNSPLHF	TGTGCCTGGAGTATCAGGGCCTATAATTCACCCCTCCACTTT
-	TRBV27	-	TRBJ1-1	CASRPGGGTEAFF	TGTGCCAGCAGACCGGGAGGGGGCACTGAAGCTTTCTTT
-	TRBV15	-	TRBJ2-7	CATSRDLVVGHEQYF	TGTGCCACCAGCAGAGATCTAGTAGTTGGCCACGAGCAGTACTTC
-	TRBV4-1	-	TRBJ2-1	CASSQGGAERPVGEQFF	TGCGCCAGCAGCCAAGGCGGGGCCGAGCGACCGGTGGGGGAGCAGTTCTTC
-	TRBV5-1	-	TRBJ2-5	CASSLAPLSGETQYF	TGCGCCAGCAGCTTGGCCCCCCTTAGTGGGGAGACCCAGTACTTC
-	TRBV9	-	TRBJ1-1	CASSVLPEGTEAFF	TGTGCCAGCAGCGTACTCCCAGAGGGAACTGAAGCTTTCTTT
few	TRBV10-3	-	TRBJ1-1	CAISSYREGNTEAFF	TGTGCCATCAGCTCTTACAGGGAGGGGAACACTGAAGCTTTCTTT
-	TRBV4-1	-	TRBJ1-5	CASSQDSISGGRQPQHF	TGCGCCAGCAGCCAAGACTCGATTTCCGGGGGGAGGCAGCCCCAGCATTTT
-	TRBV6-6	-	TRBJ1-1	CASSYSVGVLAEAFF	TGTGCCAGCAGTTACTCCGTGGGAGTTCTGGCTGAAGCTTTCTTT
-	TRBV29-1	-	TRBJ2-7	CSVEGAAGAAYEQYF	TGCAGCGTTGAGGGGGCGGCGGGCGCAGCCTACGAGCAGTACTTC
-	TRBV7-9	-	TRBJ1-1	CASSYSGGTEAFF	TGTGCCAGCAGCTACTCGGGGGGCACTGAAGCTTTCTTT
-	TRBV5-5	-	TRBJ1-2	CASSLQERGYTF	TGTGCCAGCAGCTTGCAGGAAAGGGGCTACACCTTC
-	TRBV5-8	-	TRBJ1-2	CASSPTGNGGYGYTF	TGTGCCAGCAGCCCTACAGGGAACGGCGGCTATGGCTACACCTTC
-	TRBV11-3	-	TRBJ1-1	CASSRGGNTEAFF	TGTGCCAGCAGTCGAGGGGGGAACACTGAAGCTTTCTTT
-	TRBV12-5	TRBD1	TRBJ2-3	CASGWDRAADTQYF	TGTGCTAGTGGTTGGGACAGGGCGGCAGATACGCAGTATTTT
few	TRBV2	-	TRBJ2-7	CASSGNRVSYEQYF	TGTGCCAGCAGTGGAAACAGGGTATCCTACGAGCAGTACTTC
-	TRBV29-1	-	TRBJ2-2	CSVGVGGSRVTGELFF	TGCAGCGTTGGGGTTGGAGGGAGTAGGGTCACCGGGGAGCTGTTTTTT
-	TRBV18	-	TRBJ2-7	CASSLEGSHEQYF	TGTGCCAGCTCACTCGAAGGGTCCCACGAGCAGTACTTC
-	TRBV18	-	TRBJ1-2	CASSPLVAGDDYGYTF	TGTGCCAGCTCACCACTTGTGGCAGGGGATGACTATGGCTACACCTTC
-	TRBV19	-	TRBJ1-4	CASSYVREKLFF	TGTGCCAGTAGTTACGTTCGAGAAAAACTGTTTTTT
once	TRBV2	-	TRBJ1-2	CASSENRVVGGYTF	TGTGCCAGCAGTGAAAACAGGGTAGTAGGTGGCTACACCTTC
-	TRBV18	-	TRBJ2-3	CASSPASSTDTQYF	TGTGCCAGCTCACCGGCGTCTAGCACAGATACGCAGTATTTT
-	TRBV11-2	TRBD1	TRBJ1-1	CASSPRTGNTEAFF	TGTGCCAGCAGCCCCCGGACAGGGAACACTGAAGCTTTCTTT
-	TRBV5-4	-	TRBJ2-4	CASSRFGSTKNIQYF	TGTGCCAGCAGCCGCTTTGGAAGTACCAAAAACATTCAGTACTTC
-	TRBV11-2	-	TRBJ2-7	CASSLGDRLAGYEQYF	TGTGCCAGCAGCTTAGGTGACAGGTTGGCGGGCTACGAGCAGTACTTC